This TCR beta chain was found in a study of cytomegalovirus exposure and HLA in healthy donors. About the research overall: Around 180 million T cells yielded under 130 million unique TCR beta sequences in earlier analysis. General study points: For TCR beta chains, V- and J-gene trimming was later linked to a missense DCLRE1C variant. By a later analysis, the bulk of CMV-associated TCR beta chains appeared HLA-restricted.

With respect to this clone: The antigen is undetermined.

J lost 6 bases, V lost 6 bases, and 7 bases had no gene match. The CDR3 totals 13 residues. The germline V gene encodes CDR1 LNHDA and CDR2 SQIVND (reference sequence). PCR used 60 Vbeta primers and 13 Jbeta primers. Libraries were prepared by immunoSEQ multiplex PCR; TCRdb keeps only in-frame clonotypes and omits some of them. This specimen shows under 120,000 clones; the ten leading clones hold around 0.59%. The V gene is TRBV19, the J gene TRBJ1-1, with TRBD1 identical over 7 bases. Material: PBMCs. The source of this sequence is a man between 50 and 59 years old in good health and CMV-seronegative. The CDR3 coding sequence is TGTGCCAGTAGCCTGACAGGGAATCCTGAAGCTTTCTTT. Encoded protein: CASSLTGNPEAFF.